The next 10 T cell receptor beta chains were all read from a single sample in a study of shared clonotypes between healthy human individuals. This table comes from immunoSEQ multiplex PCR, and its TCRdb copy is limited to in-frame clones, with some not included. Of about 2.4 million clones detected, 90% to 95% appear once; the ten largest clones hold 0.36%. The sequenced sample consisted of naive CD4+ T cells from PBMCs. The subset here: CD45RA+ positively selected. The receptors shown here come from a man aged 18-30 years in good health. Some clones in this sample may be carry-over from other donors' samples.

This clone was observed a few times. This rearrangement joins TRBV7-9 to TRBJ1-4, with D perhaps matching TRBD1 (6 bases). CDR1 is SEHNR and CDR2 is FQNEAQ in the germline V gene (reference sequence). The V end was cut by 2 bases, the J end by 8 bases, with 9 bases between. This CDR3 is 13 amino acids long. CDR3 in DNA: TGTGCCAGCAGCTTAACAGGGCAGGAAAAACTGTTTTTT. It encodes CASSLTGQEKLFF. The full variable domain, in which reference TRBV7-9 and TRBJ1-4 provide the parts outside the CDR3, is DTGVSQNPRHKITKRGQNVTFRCDPISEHNRLYWYRQTLGQGPEFLTYFQNEAQLEKSRLLSDRFSAERPKGSFSTLEIQRTEQGDSAMYLCASSLTGQEKLFFGSGTQLSVL.

The chain joins TRBV19 to TRBJ2-1, with D possibly called TRBD1 or TRBD2 (5 bases each). Germline lookup yields CDR1 LNHDA and CDR2 SQIVND (reference sequence). The CDR3 runs to 14 residues. V lost 5 bases and J lost 4, with 12 bases in between. CDR3 in DNA: TGTGCCAGTAGTCCCGGGGACGCTTACAATGAGCAGTTCTTC. This sequence encodes CASSPGDAYNEQFF.

The chain couples TRBV30 to TRBJ2-7; TRBD1 might be the D (5 bases). The germline V and J ends were trimmed by 4 bases and 1 base, with 11 bases remaining between them. The germline CDR1 and CDR2 sequences are GTSNPN and SVGIG (reference sequence). The CDR3 covers 13 residues. The CDR3 nucleotides read TGTGCCTGGAAACATGACAGTTCCTACGAGCAGTACTTC. This encodes CAWKHDSSYEQYF.

The chain is built from TRBV7-2 and TRBJ2-3; no definite D call. V gave up 4 bases and J gave up 1 base, with 12 bases separating them. Germline CDR1 reads SGHTA; CDR2 reads FQGNSA. The CDR3 runs 15 residues. CDR3 sequence: CASSYRQFGTDTQYF. Written as DNA, the CDR3 is TGTGCCAGCAGCTACCGCCAGTTTGGCACAGATACGCAGTATTTT.

The chain joins TRBV30 to TRBJ1-6; D gene ambiguous. Germline CDR1 and CDR2: GTSNPN and SVGIG (reference sequence). There are 14 residues in the CDR3. V shed 5 bases and J shed 3 bases, with 11 bases lying between them. CDR3 bases: TGTGCCTGGTCCCGCGAAATCTATAATTCACCCCTCCACTTT. Protein sequence: CAWSREIYNSPLHF.

The chain carries TRBV19 and TRBJ2-1; 7 nucleotides align to TRBD2. Germline loops: CDR1 LNHDA, CDR2 SQIVND (reference sequence). CDR3 length: 14 amino acids. The V segment lost 10 bases and the J segment 10 bases; nucleotides outside the gene matches: 16. CDR3 in amino acids: CATNGGLAAEEQFF. The CDR3 nucleotides are TGTGCCACTAACGGTGGGCTAGCGGCAGAAGAGCAGTTCTTC.

The V and J genes are TRBV5-1 and TRBJ2-5; 7 nucleotides agree with TRBD1. From germline, CDR1 is SGHRS and CDR2 YFSETQ. The V gene end was trimmed by 3 bases and the J gene end by 4 bases; junction bases not matched to a gene: 6. CDR3 length: 14 amino acids. The CDR3 protein is CASSSGTALETQYF. CDR3 bases: TGCGCCAGCAGCTCCGGGACAGCGTTAGAGACCCAGTACTTC.

V and J are TRBV19 and TRBJ2-7; 13 bases match TRBD2. Germline CDR1 and CDR2: LNHDA and SQIVND (reference sequence). The CDR3 loop spans 18 amino acids. Trimming removed 1 base from V and 0 bases from J; junction bases left unmatched: 6. The CDR3 DNA reads TGTGCCAGTAGTATAGCAGGACTAGCGGGGGCCAGCTCCTACGAGCAGTACTTC. Protein sequence: CASSIAGLAGASSYEQYF. The whole variable domain, filled in from reference TRBV19 and TRBJ2-7, reads DGGITQSPKYLFRKEGQNVTLSCEQNLNHDAMYWYRQDPGQGLRLIYYSQIVNDFQKGDIAEGYSVSREKKESFPLTVTSAQKNPTAFYLCASSIAGLAGASSYEQYFGPGTRLTVT.

On this clone itself: Within the sample, other DNA sequences also encode this same CDR3. J is TRBJ2-2 and V is TRBV18, with D tentatively TRBD1 (5 bases). This CDR3 is 15 amino acids long. Germline-derived CDR1 and CDR2 are KGHSH and LQKENI. The V gene lost 2 bases and the J gene lost 4 bases, with 11 bases spanning the gap. This CDR3 is CASSPGQGTTGELFF. The CDR3 DNA sequence: TGTGCCAGCTCACCAGGGCAGGGTACCACCGGGGAGCTGTTTTTT.

The V gene is TRBV14, the J gene TRBJ1-1; 8 bases agree with TRBD1. The CDR3 runs to 11 residues. Germline V gene sequence: CDR1 SGHDN, CDR2 FVKESK. Germline trimming cut 6 bases from V and 8 bases from J; bases unmatched to any gene: 2. The CDR3 DNA sequence: TGTGCCAGCAGTCGGGACAGGGAAGCTTTCTTT. Translating gives CASSRDREAFF.